A selection of T cell receptor beta chains follows, all from one sample in a study of PD-1 blockade in classical Hodgkin lymphoma. The assay was immunoSEQ multiplex PCR, and TCRdb's table has in-frame clones only and misses some. The table lists 10,000 or so clones, less than 80% of them singletons. This specimen consisted of CD8+ T cells from blood, obtained before the fourth cycle of nivolumab. The receptors here all came from a human donor with classical Hodgkin lymphoma. CDR3s include the opening cysteine and the closing phenylalanine or tryptophan. The D gene is left open where the match is weak. Clone size, where shown, is once, few, many, or a class for clones that have expanded.

length: 13
size: NA
J: TRBJ1-1
D: NA
V: TRBV6-5
CDR3: CASRPTENTEAFF
DNA: TGTGCCAGCAGACCAACAGAGAACACTGAAGCTTTCTTT

length: 14
size: NA
J: TRBJ1-2
D: NA
V: TRBV14
CDR3: CASSQKGGRNGYTF
DNA: TGTGCCAGCAGCCAGAAAGGGGGACGGAATGGCTACACCTTC

length: 15
size: NA
J: TRBJ2-1
D: TRBD2
V: TRBV28
CDR3: CASSDTSGSGNEQFF
DNA: TGTGCCAGCAGTGATACTAGCGGGAGCGGTAATGAGCAGTTCTTC

length: 15
size: NA
J: TRBJ2-5
D: TRBD1
V: TRBV4-1
CDR3: CASSPLGQGEETQYF
DNA: TGCGCCAGCAGCCCGCTGGGACAGGGCGAAGAGACCCAGTACTTC

length: 13
size: NA
J: TRBJ2-7
D: NA
V: TRBV27
CDR3: CASSFSTGHEQYF
DNA: TGTGCCAGCAGTTTCTCGACAGGCCACGAGCAGTACTTC

length: 16
size: NA
J: TRBJ1-5
D: NA
V: TRBV19
CDR3: CASSIFTGMLAQPQHF
DNA: TGTGCCAGTAGTATCTTCACAGGAATGCTTGCTCAGCCCCAGCATTTT

length: 11
size: few
J: TRBJ1-2
D: NA
V: TRBV4-1
CDR3: CASSQGTVYTF
DNA: TGCGCCAGCAGCCAAGGGACAGTCTACACCTTC

length: 13
size: NA
J: TRBJ2-1
D: NA
V: TRBV7-3
CDR3: CASSREGHNEQFF
DNA: TGTGCCAGCAGCCGAGAAGGTCACAATGAGCAGTTCTTC

length: 17
size: once
J: TRBJ1-2
D: NA
V: TRBV28
CDR3: CASSPFNEGEANYGYTF
DNA: TGTGCCAGCAGTCCTTTCAATGAAGGTGAAGCTAACTATGGCTACACCTTC

length: 16
size: few
J: TRBJ1-1
D: TRBD1
V: TRBV12-5
CDR3: CASGPGQGGWDTEAFF
DNA: TGTGCTAGTGGCCCCGGACAGGGGGGGTGGGACACTGAAGCTTTCTTT

length: 14
size: NA
J: TRBJ1-1
D: NA
V: TRBV9
CDR3: CASSVAGHFSEAFF
DNA: TGTGCCAGCAGCGTAGCGGGGCACTTTTCTGAAGCTTTCTTT

length: 12
size: NA
J: TRBJ2-7
D: NA
V: TRBV18
CDR3: CASSPRGDEQYF
DNA: TGTGCCAGCTCACCGAGGGGCGACGAGCAGTACTTC

length: 13
size: NA
J: TRBJ1-1
D: NA
V: TRBV7-8
CDR3: CASSLEGPTEAFF
DNA: TGTGCCAGCAGCTTAGAGGGCCCCACTGAAGCTTTCTTT

length: 15
size: NA
J: TRBJ2-1
D: TRBD1
V: TRBV12-5
CDR3: CASGSIGQGEHEQFF
DNA: TGTGCTAGTGGTTCCATCGGACAGGGTGAGCATGAGCAGTTCTTC

length: 15
size: NA
J: TRBJ2-5
D: NA
V: TRBV5-1
CDR3: CASSSPESRQETQYF
DNA: TGCGCCAGCAGCTCTCCGGAGTCCAGACAAGAGACCCAGTACTTC

length: 14
size: NA
J: TRBJ1-2
D: TRBD1
V: TRBV27
CDR3: CASSLSVTGDGYTF
DNA: TGTGCCAGCAGTTTATCGGTGACAGGGGATGGCTACACCTTC

length: 15
size: NA
J: TRBJ2-3
D: TRBD2
V: TRBV6-5
CDR3: CASSYSLAGSDTQYF
DNA: TGTGCCAGCAGTTACTCACTAGCGGGATCAGATACGCAGTATTTT

length: 15
size: NA
J: TRBJ2-7
D: NA
V: TRBV6-6
CDR3: CASSLQGGSSYEQYF
DNA: TGTGCCAGCAGTCTCCAAGGGGGAAGCTCCTACGAGCAGTACTTC

length: 14
size: NA
J: TRBJ1-2
D: TRBD1
V: TRBV7-9
CDR3: CAGIPQQGRWGYTF
DNA: TGTGCCGGGATACCGCAACAGGGGCGCTGGGGCTACACCTTC

length: 14
size: medium-sized
J: TRBJ1-5
D: NA
V: TRBV19
CDR3: CASSIVGKYQPQHF
DNA: TGTGCCAGTAGTATCGTCGGTAAATATCAGCCCCAGCATTTT